This TCR beta chain is drawn from a study of blood T cell repertoires in COVID-19. This clone appeared once. Between the trimmed V and J ends, which lost 0 bases and 0 bases, there was a span of 9 bases. The length of the CDR3 is 16 residues. Germline V gene lookup returns CDR1 SGHTA and CDR2 FQGNSA. Assay used: immunoSEQ multiplex PCR; TCRdb lists only in-frame clones, some missing. This repertoire shows approximately 230,000 clones, nearly 90% found once; its top ten account for roughly 3%. Material: peripheral blood. This receptor was obtained from a man aged 18 to 30 with active or convalescent COVID-19. The chain links TRBV7-2 to TRBJ2-1; no clear D. As DNA, the CDR3 is TGTGCCAGCAGCTTAGCGGGCGAGAGCTCCTACAATGAGCAGTTCTTC. Its translation is CASSLAGESSYNEQFF.